The clone carrying this T cell receptor beta chain has more than one count but fewer than ten. What it binds is not known. This sample is drawn from a study of T-cell reconstitution after alpha-beta-depleted transplantation in children. General study results and limits: Newly generated T cells supplied most T-cell counts and diversity one year post-transplant. Alpha-beta T cells present about two months after transplant were reported to originate from several hundred expanded graft clones.

TCRbeta library preparation incorporated unique molecular identifiers. TCRdb analysed the PCR reads with MiXCR anew, one entry per CDR3 protein. Counted here are about 98,000 distinct CDR3 sequences, about 5.6% occurring once; the ten biggest clones make up roughly 5.5%. This clonotype was sampled from a female patient between 2 and 15 years old who had a stem cell transplant for Fanconi anemia, so the T cells may come from the graft donor. The specimen was PBMCs, mostly from graft donor cells, collected 60 days after TCRalphabeta/CD19-depleted stem cell transplant.

The CDR3 loop is CSASSEGWSYEQYF. The CDR3 DNA reads TGCAGTGCTAGCTCGGAGGGGTGGTCCTACGAGCAGTACTTC. This chain links TRBV20-1 with TRBJ2-7; D possibly corresponds to TRBD2 (6 bases). The germline gives CDR1 DFQATT, CDR2 SNEGSKA (reference sequence). CDR3 length: 14 amino acids. The germline V and J ends were trimmed by 3 bases and 1 base, with 13 bases remaining between them.